The clone carrying this T cell receptor (beta chain) was detected a few times. As yet, its antigen is unknown. The sample originates from a study of human T cells and chemical hapten exposure. Looking at the study overall: There were weekly diphenylcyclopropenone doses to the scalp for patients throughout the approximately 25-week study. Study-level results: Expanded TCR counts at PT1 went up together with patch test score, a positive correlation.

TCRdb ran MiXCR on the RACE reads and lists one entry per CDR3 protein. Of around 85,000 distinct CDR3 sequences in the sample, 10% to 15% were seen once. Documented time point: patch test 3, about 24 weeks after DPC sensitization. This sample's treatment: therapeutic diphenylcyclopropenone sensitization with weekly scalp DPC. This CDR3 contains 15 residues. Germline CDR1 SGHRS, CDR2 YFSETQ. Trimming at V came to 1 base and at J to 4 bases, leaving 3 bases not matched to a gene. Material: whole blood, obtained in connection with sensitization to the hapten diphenylcyclopropenone (DPC). The gene calls are TRBV5-1 and TRBJ2-1; 9 bases align to TRBD2. The sequence came from a woman between 50 and 59 years old with alopecia areata. Some clones in this sample may be carry-over from other donors' samples. The CDR3 coding sequence is TGCGCCAGCAGCTTGTTAGCGGGAGAGTACAATGAGCAGTTCTTC. As protein: CASSLLAGEYNEQFF. Combining the CDR3 with reference TRBV5-1 and TRBJ2-1 gives the whole variable domain KAGVTQTPRYLIKTRGQQVTLSCSPISGHRSVSWYQQTPGQGLQFLFEYFSETQRNKGNFPGRFSGRQFSNSRSEMNVSTLELGDSALYLCASSLLAGEYNEQFFGPGTRLTVL.